This TCR beta chain was captured in a study of shared clonotypes between healthy human individuals (dated by TCRdb to 2020 to 2022). Study-level background: The cohort included a few men and a couple of women between 18 and 49 years of age. For each donor, CD4 naive and CD4 memory were each run on three plates, CD8 naive on two plates, and CD8 memory on one plate. To estimate repertoire size and how much clonotype sharing occurs between individuals, the study deeply sequenced the blood TCR repertoires of 5 or 6 healthy adults. To increase sequencing depth and limit assay-specific biases, TCR repertoire library preparation and sequencing were carried out by different laboratories using diverse techniques. Each donor's leukapheresis produced roughly between roughly 0.9 and 9 billion PBMCs. Overall study results and their limits: Even with the large sequencing depth, rarefaction of the sorted-subset datasets indicated that sequencing was incomplete. Naive subsets generally had larger estimated clonotype richness than memory subsets. Sampling was restricted to blood, and TCR repertoires in tissue are likely to differ from TCR repertoires in blood. Pairwise subsampling led to the expectation that sequencing depth would affect the degree of clonotype sharing among donors. The genetic and exposure-history diversity represented was limited by the small number of donors. Higher generation probabilities were observed for clonotypes shared by all four sorted-subset donors than for non-shared clonotypes. Sharing across a handful of donors was observed for around 5% of naive CD4, less than 4% of naive CD8, 2% to 2.5% of memory CD4, and around 0.44% of memory CD8 clonotypes.

With respect to this clone: The antigen it recognizes is unknown. Base-call qualities are not available, and no considerably larger clone is one nucleotide away.

Using the deep immunoSEQ assay, TCR CDR3 regions were amplified from genomic DNA by multiplex PCR. For each cell subset, the extracted genomic DNA was distributed evenly across all wells of several immunoSEQ 96-well plates, and each plate served as one replicate. For sorted subsets, each replicate PCR was loaded with roughly 200 ng genomic DNA, equivalent to approximately 33,000 T cell genomes. The purified libraries were quantified using a Qubit 3.0 fluorometer, sized with a Bioanalyzer 2100, and then quantified again using the KAPA Library Quantification kit. Every immunoSEQ 96-well plate was sequenced on a separate single-read 150-cycle Illumina NextSeq 550 flow cell. The published analysis was carried out like this. Because the immunoSEQ output included only junctional sequences and no quality scores, the filtering could not be the same as the filtering used for full-length reads. To assign V/J genes and CDR3, sequences were annotated against IMGT germline references using PyIR, a Python wrapper for IgBLAST v1.9. Any read was removed if the V/J assignment was weak (E-value above 1e-6), the CDR3 was missing, or the read contained stop codons, out-of-frame junctions, or ambiguous translated residues. V3J clonotypes were defined by identical inferred V gene, J gene, and CDR3 amino acid sequence. Percentage overlap between repertoires was calculated by dividing the number of shared unique clonotypes by the size of the smaller repertoire. Repertoire richness was assessed with RTK rarefaction, the Chao1 estimator, and Recon v2.1 estimates of unobserved clonotypes. Generation probabilities for all TCRbeta clonotypes obtained by the gDNA method from a few donors were computed using OLGA. TCRdb provides this immuneACCESS table in a form limited to in-frame rearrangements. Some clones are lacking; in checked studies, under half of them reflect an unresolved V gene, and why the rest are absent is not known. Clone size and the V and J calls come from that table; the DNA yielded D and trimming. The sample table lists around 2,000,000 clones, roughly 94% of them with a count of one. Clones ranked in the top ten supply around 1.2% of the sample.

CD8 naive samples were CD45RO-negative cells positively selected for CCR7, giving a CD45RA+CCR7+ population that excluded TemRA cells. Donors were healthy HIV-negative adults with no recently reported acute infections or vaccinations. All donors were Caucasian adults living in Nashville, Tennessee, USA. Blood was collected by leukapheresis, and PBMCs were isolated by Ficoll-Histopaque density gradient centrifugation and then cryopreserved in liquid nitrogen vapor phase. Analytical flow cytometry was used to check the purity and quantity of every magnetically sorted T cell population. Each sorted fraction had its genomic DNA isolated and then quantified by UV absorbance on a Nanodrop 2000c. This TCR came from a man between 18 and 35 years old in good health. Sequencing used naive CD8+ T cells sorted from blood. Per the publication, the cell subset or site label means: CD45RA+CCR7+.

The nucleotides are TGCAGCGTTGAAGGCCGGCTAGCGGGAGGGTTTTACGAGCAGTACTTC. Its amino acids are CSVEGRLAGGFYEQYF. The chain was built from TRBV29-1 and TRBJ2-7; TRBD2 lines up with 12 middle nucleotides. The junction shows trimming of 1 base on V and 4 bases on J, and the gene matches do not reach 8 bases of it. CDR3 length: 16 amino acids, cysteine to phenylalanine. Here the CDR3 DNA is all that survives: 48 bases in frame from base 1. CDR1 and CDR2 are read off the germline V gene as SQVTM and ANQGSEA.